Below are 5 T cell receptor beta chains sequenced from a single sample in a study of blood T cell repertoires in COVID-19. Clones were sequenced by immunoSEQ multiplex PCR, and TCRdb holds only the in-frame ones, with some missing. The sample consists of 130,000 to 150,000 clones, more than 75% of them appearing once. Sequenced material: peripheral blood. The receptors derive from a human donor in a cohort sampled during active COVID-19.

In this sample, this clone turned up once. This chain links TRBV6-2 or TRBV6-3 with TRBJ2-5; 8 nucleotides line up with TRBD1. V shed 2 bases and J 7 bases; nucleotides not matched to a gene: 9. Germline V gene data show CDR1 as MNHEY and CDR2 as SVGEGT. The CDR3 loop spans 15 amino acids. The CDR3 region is CASSYAQGAGATQYF. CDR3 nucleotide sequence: TGTGCCAGCAGTTACGCCCAGGGGGCCGGAGCGACCCAGTACTTC.

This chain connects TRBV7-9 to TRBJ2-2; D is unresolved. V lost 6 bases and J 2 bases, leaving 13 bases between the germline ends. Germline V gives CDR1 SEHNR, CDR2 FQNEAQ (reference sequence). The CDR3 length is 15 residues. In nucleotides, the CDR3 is TGTGCCAGCAGTTCATGGAGCGAAAACACCGGGGAGCTGTTTTTT. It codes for CASSSWSENTGELFF. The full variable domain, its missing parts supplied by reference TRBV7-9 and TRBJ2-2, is DTGVSQNPRHKITKRGQNVTFRCDPISEHNRLYWYRQTLGQGPEFLTYFQNEAQLEKSRLLSDRFSAERPKGSFSTLEIQRTEQGDSAMYLCASSSWSENTGELFFGEGSRLTVL.

CDR3 bases: TGTGCCAGCAGTTTTGCAGTCTACAATGAGCAGTTCTTC. Translation gives CASSFAVYNEQFF. This chain links TRBV12-3 or TRBV12-4 with TRBJ2-1; D remains unclear. CDR3 size: 13 residues. V dropped 3 bases and J dropped 3 bases, with 6 bases sitting between them.

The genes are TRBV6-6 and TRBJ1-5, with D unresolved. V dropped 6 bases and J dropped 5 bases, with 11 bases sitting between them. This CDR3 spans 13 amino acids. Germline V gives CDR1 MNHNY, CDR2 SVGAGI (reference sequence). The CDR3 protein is CASRSERYQPQHF. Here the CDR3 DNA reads TGTGCCAGCAGGTCGGAGCGGTATCAGCCCCAGCATTTT.

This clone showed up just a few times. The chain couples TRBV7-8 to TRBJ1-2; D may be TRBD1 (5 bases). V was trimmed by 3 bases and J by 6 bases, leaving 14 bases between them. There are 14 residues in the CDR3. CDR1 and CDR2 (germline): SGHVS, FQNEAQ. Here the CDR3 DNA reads TGTGCCAGCAGCTTGTCTAGCAGGGAGGATGGCTACACCTTC. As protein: CASSLSSREDGYTF.